The text below deals with one T cell receptor (beta chain). This receptor's antigen is unknown. No much larger clone is present one base from it, and per-base qualities are unavailable. These data come from a study of cytomegalovirus exposure and HLA in healthy donors (dated by TCRdb to about 2017). General notes on the study: An earlier analysis of 587 of the donors reported about 260 Gb of sequence data and around 120 million unique TCR beta sequences obtained from about 170 million T cells. Typing coverage differed by locus: A, B, C, DRB1 and DQB1 were typed in about 629-630 donors, DQA1 in about 500, DPA1 in approximately 600, and DPB1 in around 490. HLA typing included class I and class II loci at four-digit resolution. A later analysis re-analyzed previously published TCR beta repertoires from 500 to 700 donors and added high-resolution HLA genotyping to study TCR occurrence patterns. The T cell repertoires of 666 subjects were profiled by immunosequencing and related to cytomegalovirus serostatus. A later genetic analysis used genome-wide SNP genotypes for about three fifths of the 666 donors, treating that subset as a discovery cohort. Among several hundred genotyped donors of the cohort, an average of about 240,000 unique TCR beta nucleotide sequences was sequenced per donor, of which 15% to 20% were non-productive. Alongside the repertoire data, information on donor age, sex, ethnicity and CMV serostatus was compiled. In the later analysis, no new phenotypic data were used to find candidate immune exposures; instead, reliance was placed on TCR beta sequences and their occurrence across donors. Of the 398 genotyped donors, approximately 83% fell in the genetic ancestry cluster associated with self-reported Caucasian donors. The study was designed to test whether signatures of past pathogen exposure could be identified by cataloging public T cell receptors. The study combined high-throughput TCR immunosequencing, statistical association of individual TCRs with disease status, and machine learning to predict cytomegalovirus infection status. All discovery cohort repertoires had been generated using a single sequencing platform. An early release covering roughly 600 HLA-typed donors comprised 300 to 350 gigabases of sequencing data and approximately 80 million unique TCR sequences. An earlier analysis of some 600 of the donors applied high-throughput TCR beta sequencing to assess whether each TCR beta V gene segment acted as functional or pseudogenic. In addition to the first cohort of around 670 subjects, a separate validation cohort of approximately 130 different subjects was used. Four to six DR-DQ haplotypes were handled as single units for association and clustering, since linkage in the cohort was strong. Beyond this particular receptor, the publication reports: Broadly in line with IMGT annotations, most TCR beta V segments showed up in productive rearrangements about 90% or about 30% of the time in an earlier analysis of 450 to 750 of the donors. Some IMGT-functional V segments, including TRBV6-2 and TRBV6-3, could not be distinguished by the 87-base-pair reads and were therefore excluded. Most TCR sequences were seen in very few donors, while some public TCRs were found in many individuals. The authors suggested that the approach could potentially be extended to other disease states and immunological phenotypes. Three of the identified cytomegalovirus-associated TCR beta chains were confirmed in vitro to be specific for cytomegalovirus antigens. A later genetic analysis associated a missense DCLRE1C variant with V-gene and J-gene trimming of TCR beta chains, and an independent cohort replicated the association. In this cohort, only TCR beta chains were sequenced, and detectable features were limited by the absence of alpha or paired-chain data. For the cohort, immune exposure information was limited to CMV serostatus. According to a later analysis, most CMV-associated TCR beta chains appeared to be HLA-restricted, and the HLA associations seemed to be driven largely by CMV exposure. Linkage disequilibrium might explain the correlated functional status among segregating V segments, but an unknown experimental factor could not be ruled out. In a later analysis, several top co-occurrence clusters were reported to appear linked to parvovirus B19, influenza, CMV and Epstein-Barr virus. According to a later genetic analysis, donors in an Asian-associated ancestry cluster had fewer N-insertions in productive TCRs than the approximately 690-donor mean. In the study, about 150 TCR beta chains were listed as associated with cytomegalovirus. Because some donors lacked HLA typing at each locus, the association tests relied only on the typed subset. Strong co-occurrence of HLA alleles, especially DR and DQ, made assigning TCR associations to individual alleles difficult. The classifier was reported to diagnose cytomegalovirus status with high specificity and sensitivity in both the original cohort and the validation cohort. A later analysis found that HLA-associated TCR beta chains were more clonally expanded and had lower generation probabilities than equally common non-associated chains. In a later analysis, about 16,000 TCR beta sequences were associated with specific HLA alleles at a false discovery rate of 0.05. The sequencing pipeline was judged likely to have produced a cluster of highly shared sequence variants as a technical artifact. The earlier analysis of some 560 of the donors excluded approximately 15 rarely observed V segments, including chromosome 9 orphons, because counts were too low. Sequencing depth was assumed to be roughly uniform across donors in the presence/absence analyses, though that assumption may not hold. A later analysis found that TCR association rates varied across HLA loci, with DRB1 alleles showing the most associated TCRs and HLA-C alleles the fewest. A further reported finding was that TCR beta sequences accurately predicted the HLA-A and HLA-B alleles for most subjects in the first cohort.

Between the V and J ends, shortened by 4 bases and 0 bases respectively, the junction contains 13 bases. From the cysteine through the phenylalanine, the CDR3 covers 16 amino acids. CDR3 DNA only is kept here, 48 bases in frame from base 1. From the germline V gene, CDR1 is MNHEY and CDR2 is SVGAGI. Libraries were constructed by the immunoSEQ multiplex PCR assay. A mixture of 60 forward primers for TCR Vbeta segments and 13 reverse primers for TCR Jbeta segments was used in the multiplex PCR. Amplification of the CDR3 region of rearranged TCR beta genes was performed with a multiplex PCR assay on genomic DNA. The amplified TCR beta libraries were sequenced on the Illumina HiSeq System as 87-base-pair reads. In the paper's pipeline: Across the 700 or so repertoires, a later analysis counted tens of millions of unique TCR beta chains, roughly 11 million of which were shared by at least two donors. To remove PCR and sequencing errors, raw reads were error-corrected and collapsed into unique sequences using a nearest-neighbor algorithm that merged closely related sequences. To assign V, D and J gene segments, CDR3 sequences were aligned to IMGT reference sequences. For a sequence to be retained, a match of at least six nucleotides to both a V gene segment and a J gene segment was required. A rearrangement counted as productive if the CDR3 had no stop codons and remained in frame with V and J, and every other rearrangement counted as non-productive. Following IMGT convention, CDR3 was defined as the stretch from the second conserved V-encoded cysteine to the conserved J-encoded phenylalanine. The earlier analysis of 450 to 750 of the donors excluded any sequence lacking an unambiguous match to a single V gene segment. In an earlier analysis of around 600 of the donors, V segments were called functional above 56.7% productive rearrangements and were called segregating when the between-donor standard deviation exceeded 5%. A statistical classification framework was built for diagnosing cytomegalovirus status from the catalog of TCR beta chain sequences. V and J gene assignment, in a later analysis, came from comparing TCR nucleotide sequences with IMGT/GENE-DB human TR gene sequences. Using the TCRdist pipeline, a later analysis assigned CDR3 sequences along with most-parsimonious VDJ recombination scenarios. In a later analysis, each TCR beta chain was defined by its CDR3 amino acid sequence together with its V-gene family, and reads lacking a unique V-gene family were excluded. In a later analysis, 500 to 650 highly shared, low-generation-probability nucleotide sequences were removed to address suspected cross-contamination and a sequencing artifact. In a later analysis, a clonal expansion index was calculated for each public chain from normalized within-repertoire ranks of inferred template counts. In a later analysis, generation probabilities were computed with a VDJ recombination model fitted to out-of-frame rearrangements, and the resulting probabilities were checked against IGoR. In a later analysis, hypergeometric tests were used to score TCR-TCR, TCR-HLA and TCR-CMV co-occurrence, with a repertoire-size bias correction applied to TCR pairs. False discovery rates were estimated in a later analysis by permuting HLA or CMV assignments 20 times. A later analysis grouped co-occurring TCRs with DBSCAN, adding TCRdist sequence similarity when clustering within HLA-allele-positive subsets. For co-occurrence clustering, repertoires with fewer than 30,000 or more than 120,000 public chains were excluded, along with roughly five repertoires with anomalous nucleotide sharing. Drawn from immuneACCESS, this table holds only the in-frame rearrangements with V and J called that TCRdb kept. Clones are partly lost; checked studies trace under half to an unresolved V gene and leave the rest unexplained. From that table come the V and J calls and clone size; the DNA was used to work out D and trimming. Within this sample are more than 55,000 clones, with about 83% of them counted one time only. More than 1.5% of the sample belongs to the ten largest clones.

In total, more than 500 healthy bone marrow donors made up the cohort. At the time of sampling, every cohort member was nominally healthy, though immune exposures that went unrecorded were likely present. Of the approximately 610 cohort members, roughly 300 had positive CMV serostatus and 350 to 450 had negative CMV serostatus, and CMV serostatus was not recorded for the donor. Every donor gave a peripheral blood sample, and the peripheral blood mononuclear cells from that sample were used for TCR beta sequencing. Genomic DNA extraction from the blood cell samples was performed with the Qiagen DNeasy Blood Extraction Kit.

What was sequenced was PBMCs. This receptor was taken from a human donor in good health. The chain was built from TRBV6-5 and TRBJ2-1; a tentative D match to TRBD1 spans 5 bases. The nucleotides read TGTGCCAGCAGTTGGCAGGGTGACATCTCCTACAATGAGCAGTTCTTC. Its translation reads: CASSWQGDISYNEQFF.